The clone carrying this T cell receptor (beta chain) appeared many times. The antigen remains undetermined. This specimen belongs to a study of T-cell reconstitution after alpha-beta-depleted transplantation in children. Study-level results: Expanded clones from the graft, numbering several hundred, reportedly supplied alpha-beta T cells about two months after transplant.

Unique molecular identifiers were used to barcode this TCRbeta library. From the PCR reads, TCRdb called clonotypes with MiXCR, one entry per CDR3 protein. This table holds roughly 300,000 distinct CDR3 sequences, more than 9% found once. CDR1 is LGHNA and CDR2 is YNFKEQ in the germline V gene. V gave up 0 bases and J gave up 7 bases, with 12 bases separating them. This CDR3 has 14 residues. The chain recombines TRBV4-2 with TRBJ1-1; D is undetermined. The starting material was peripheral blood, obtained 180 days after TCRalphabeta/CD19-depleted stem cell transplant. The sequence came from a male patient aged 2 to 9 who had a stem cell transplant for chronic granulomatous disease, so the T cells may come from the graft donor. CDR3 nucleotides: TGTGCCAGCAGCCAAGAGATAGGATCTTATGAAGCTTTCTTT. This sequence encodes CASSQEIGSYEAFF.